Sequencing of this T cell receptor beta chain was carried out in a study of blood T cell repertoires in COVID-19. Which cohort a participant joined came from the clinical history participants gave. Under the authors' procedure: Reference gene primers were amplified, and this amplification served to estimate nucleated cell counts. Some clones are missing from TCRdb's copy, which holds only in-frame ones; the method was immunoSEQ multiplex PCR. That table furnishes V, J and clone size, whereas the DNA furnished D and trimming. Among approximately 240,000 clones listed, approximately 90% were seen once. The TCR was taken from a woman younger than 30 who had recovered from COVID-19. The sequenced sample consisted of PBMCs or T cells enriched from blood (not recorded which).

The CDR3 DNA reads TGTGCCAGCAGCCCTTCTCCCGAGTATTACTATGGCTACACCTTC. Protein: CASSPSPEYYYGYTF. The V and J genes are TRBV11-2 and TRBJ1-2, with unresolved D. Trimming removed 5 bases at V and 3 bases at J, with 16 bases between. The CDR3 is 15 amino acids. Germline values: CDR1 SGHAT, CDR2 FQNNGV.